This T cell receptor (beta chain) derives from a study of cytomegalovirus exposure and HLA in healthy donors. Germline V CDR1 and CDR2: MNHEY, SVGAGI. The ends lost 2 bases at V and 14 bases at J; junction bases unmatched: 7. This CDR3 contains 12 residues. The PCR had 60 Vbeta and 13 Jbeta primers. Some clones are missing from TCRdb's copy, which holds only in-frame ones; the method was immunoSEQ multiplex PCR. This listing includes 90,000 to 130,000 clones. The sample was PBMCs. The clonotype comes from a man aged 30 to 39 in good health and CMV-seronegative. This chain links TRBV6-5 with TRBJ1-2; 8 nucleotides line up with TRBD1. Here the CDR3 DNA reads TGTGCCAGCAGTTACGGACAGGGTAGACGGACCTTC. Protein sequence: CASSYGQGRRTF.